This T cell receptor beta chain was documented in a study of T cell changes during pregnancy in multiple sclerosis. Assay used: immunoSEQ multiplex PCR; TCRdb lists only in-frame clones, some missing. The repertoire consists of some 30,000 clones, with just over 90% occurring once and the leading ten covering 4.3%. The V and J ends lost 3 bases and 4 bases respectively, with 7 bases between them. The CDR3 sequence is 13 residues long. Germline values: CDR1 MNHNS, CDR2 SASEGT. The TCR comes from a female donor with multiple sclerosis, enrolled in a pregnancy study. Sequencing used CD8+ T cells from peripheral blood mononuclear cells, obtained in the second trimester of pregnancy. The chain carries TRBV6-1 and TRBJ1-5; D is ambiguous. DNA for the CDR3: TGTGCCAGCAGTGATCAGGCAAATCAGCCCCAGCATTTT. This sequence encodes CASSDQANQPQHF.